These 14 T cell receptor beta chains were sequenced from one sample in a study of blood T cell repertoires in COVID-19. TCRdb's table, derived via immunoSEQ multiplex PCR, lists solely in-frame clones and lacks some. Here the sample spans some 240,000 clones, just under 85% being singletons. The sample was peripheral blood. These receptors all stem from a woman older than 75 with acute or convalescent COVID-19.

The chain links TRBV28 to TRBJ1-1; perhaps TRBD1 as D (6 bases). CDR3 length: 15 amino acids. From germline, CDR1 is MDHEN and CDR2 SYDVKM. Between the trimmed V and J ends, which lost 5 bases and 0 bases, there was a span of 13 bases. CDR3 in amino acids: CASSQRQVLNTEAFF. The CDR3 DNA is TGTGCCAGCAGTCAACGACAGGTTTTGAACACTGAAGCTTTCTTT. Filled out from reference TRBV28 and TRBJ1-1, the complete variable domain reads DVKVTQSSRYLVKRTGEKVFLECVQDMDHENMFWYRQDPGLGLRLIYFSYDVKMKEKGDIPEGYSVSREKKERFSLILESASTNQTSMYLCASSQRQVLNTEAFFGQGTRLTVV.

The rearrangement uses TRBV5-6 and TRBJ1-1; TRBD1 is a possible D gene (5 bases). This CDR3 has 11 amino acids. Trimming shortened V by 2 bases and J by 8 bases, and 7 bases separated the two germline ends. Germline V lookup: CDR1 SGHDT, CDR2 YYEEEE. CDR3 nucleotide sequence: TGTGCCAGCAGCTTTGCAGGGGAAGCTTTCTTT. This codes for CASSFAGEAFF.

This sequence joins TRBV28 and TRBJ2-2, with D possibly being TRBD1 (5 bases). Trimming took off 7 bases at V and 3 bases at J, with 6 bases between the two ends. The CDR3 loop spans 12 amino acids. Per germline, CDR1 MDHEN and CDR2 SYDVKM. CDR3 in DNA: TGTGCCAGCAAAGGGGACACCGGGGAGCTGTTTTTT. Amino acids: CASKGDTGELFF.

V gene TRBV5-6 combines with J gene TRBJ2-5; TRBD2 aligns across 12 bases. The V and J ends lost 1 base and 4 bases, in that order; junction bases with no gene match: 5. CDR1 and CDR2 (germline): SGHDT, YYEEEE. The CDR3 totals 16 residues. CDR3 in amino acids: CASSLLAGGLLETQYF. DNA for the CDR3: TGTGCCAGCAGCTTGCTAGCGGGGGGGCTATTAGAGACCCAGTACTTC.

Comment on this clone: Within the sample, other DNA sequences also encode this same CDR3. This chain uses TRBV5-1 with TRBJ2-6; D is unresolved. V lost 0 bases and J lost 0, with 7 bases in between. The CDR3 has 16 amino acids. Germline V CDR1 and CDR2: SGHRS, YFSETQ. The CDR3 bases are TGCGCCAGCAGCTTGGCGCCGGGCTCTGGGGCCAACGTCCTGACTTTC. This translates into CASSLAPGSGANVLTF.

This sequence joins TRBV20-1 and TRBJ1-6; a weak D match, TRBD1 (5 bases). This CDR3 spans 13 amino acids. V gave up 3 bases and J gave up 8 bases, with 11 bases separating them. Looked up from germline, CDR1 is DFQATT and CDR2 is SNEGSKA (reference sequence). The CDR3 coding sequence is TGCAGTGCTAGTGGGGGGGTGGATTCACCCCTCCACTTT. Residues: CSASGGVDSPLHF.

The rearrangement uses TRBV5-1 and TRBJ1-6; D perhaps matches TRBD1 (6 bases). CDR3 length: 14 amino acids. Germline V gives CDR1 SGHRS, CDR2 YFSETQ. With 4 bases removed from V and 8 bases from J, the gap between germline ends came to 13 bases. The CDR3 reads CASSQTTGDSPLHF. In DNA, the CDR3 is TGCGCCAGCAGCCAAACGACAGGTGATTCACCCCTCCACTTT.

V usage is TRBV2 and J usage is TRBJ2-5; TRBD1 matches 8 bases. CDR1 and CDR2 from the germline V gene are SNHLY and FYNNEI. V shed 8 bases and J 6 bases; nucleotides not matched to a gene: 8. This CDR3 contains 13 residues. CDR3 sequence: CASGTDRVKTQYF. The CDR3, as DNA: TGTGCCAGCGGGACGGACAGGGTCAAGACCCAGTACTTC. The full variable domain, its missing parts supplied by reference TRBV2 and TRBJ2-5, is EPEVTQTPSHQVTQMGQEVILRCVPISNHLYFYWYRQILGQKVEFLVSFYNNEISEKSEIFDDQFSVERPDGSNFTLKIRSTKLEDSAMYFCASGTDRVKTQYFGPGTRLLVL.

Note on this clone: Other DNA variants within this sample encode the same CDR3. The rearrangement uses TRBV2 and TRBJ1-1; D possibly corresponds to TRBD1 (6 bases). The CDR3 extends over 14 amino acids. V lost 2 bases, J lost 1 base, and 8 bases lay in between. Germline V gene data show CDR1 as SNHLY and CDR2 as FYNNEI. This chain's CDR3 is CASSERTENTEAFF. CDR3 DNA: TGTGCCAGCAGTGAAAGGACAGAGAACACTGAAGCTTTCTTT.

This clone appeared once. The chain joins TRBV5-1 to TRBJ1-1; 10 bases agree with TRBD1. V shed 4 bases, J shed 4 bases, and the junction held 7 bases outside the gene matches. CDR1 is SGHRS, CDR2 YFSETQ, per germline. The CDR3 length is 15 residues. Here the CDR3 reads CASSIDRGLVTEAFF. The CDR3 region has the DNA TGCGCCAGCAGCATCGACAGGGGGCTGGTCACTGAAGCTTTCTTT. Full variable domain (missing parts from reference TRBV5-1 and TRBJ1-1): KAGVTQTPRYLIKTRGQQVTLSCSPISGHRSVSWYQQTPGQGLQFLFEYFSETQRNKGNFPGRFSGRQFSNSRSEMNVSTLELGDSALYLCASSIDRGLVTEAFFGQGTRLTVV.

The chain is built from TRBV13 and TRBJ2-5, with D hard to call. The V gene's germline CDR1 is PRHDT and CDR2 FYEKMQ (reference sequence). The CDR3 runs 16 residues. Trimming shortened V by 5 bases and J by 4 bases, and 20 bases separated the two germline ends. The CDR3 sequence is CASSRLENRPAETQYF. CDR3 sequence (DNA): TGTGCCAGCAGCCGACTCGAAAACCGACCCGCAGAGACCCAGTACTTC.

The gene calls are TRBV5-4 and TRBJ1-4; 7 bases map to TRBD1. CDR1 and CDR2 (germline): SGHNT, YYREEE (reference sequence). Losses at the gene ends were 9 bases for V and 3 bases for J; bases not matched to a gene: 8. This CDR3 is 14 amino acids long. CDR3 nucleotide sequence: TGTGCCACCCAGGGGGGAACGGCTAATGAAAAACTGTTTTTT. This translates into CATQGGTANEKLFF.

The chain recombines TRBV6-1 with TRBJ2-3; 8 bases map to TRBD1. Trimming at V came to 3 bases and at J to 2 bases, leaving 7 bases not matched to a gene. This CDR3 spans 16 amino acids. The germline V gene encodes CDR1 MNHNS and CDR2 SASEGT. The CDR3 loop reads CASSDFRTGITDTQYF. The CDR3 DNA is TGTGCCAGCAGTGATTTCCGGACAGGGATCACAGATACGCAGTATTTT.

The chain recombines TRBV19 with TRBJ2-6, with D possibly being TRBD1 (6 bases). V dropped 4 bases and J dropped 3 bases, with 16 bases sitting between them. Germline CDR1 is LNHDA and CDR2 is SQIVND (reference sequence). The CDR3 sequence is 17 residues long. The CDR3 DNA is TGTGCCAGTAGTAGACGGGACATAAAGTTTGGGGCCAACGTCCTGACTTTC. Encoded protein: CASSRRDIKFGANVLTF.